The sequence of this T cell receptor (beta chain) was determined in a study of T cell responses to AZD1222 COVID-19 vaccine. This clone was observed a single time. Antigen unknown. Trimming took off 7 bases at V and 7 bases at J, with 13 bases between the two ends. The CDR3 is 12 amino acids. Germline V gives CDR1 MNHEY, CDR2 SVGAGI. Sequencing used immunoSEQ multiplex PCR; TCRdb keeps in-frame clones, though not all of them. The profile shows 140,000 or so clones, about 90% of them singletons. Whole-study findings and limits: The donors showed a predominance of white British ancestry and of females, with possible underestimation of clonal diversity. At baseline, seropositivity was found in only six or seven AZD1222 recipients.

The receptor was isolated from an adult who received the MenACWY meningococcal vaccine as a control. This chain uses TRBV6-5 with TRBJ1-1; weak D call: TRBD1 (5 bases). Here the sequenced sample was peripheral blood, taken 28 days after the second dose of the MenACWY control vaccine. For the CDR3, the DNA is TGTGCCAGCATTTCACCGACAGATGAAGCTTTCTTT. Its translation is CASISPTDEAFF.